The clone carrying this TCR beta chain has a handful of counts. What was sequenced were expressed TCRB transcripts, since all of the isolated RNA had been reverse transcribed. Using immunoSEQ multiplex PCR, the repertoire was profiled, and TCRdb retains in-frame clones only, with some absent. The sample lists some 150,000 clones, 8.5% to 12% occurring once. This entry comes from a study of beta chain features in type 1 diabetes. Study-wide background: When patients were set against healthy donors, age, gender and cell yields were similar.

One heparinised draw of blood, averaging about 116 mL, came from each donor. This CDR3 is 16 amino acids long. The germline V gene encodes CDR1 MNHEY and CDR2 SVGAGI. V shed 2 bases and J 9 bases; nucleotides not matched to a gene: 10. The receptor comes from a man between 18 and 35 years old in good health. V and J are TRBV6-5 and TRBJ2-1; 10 bases match TRBD2. What was sequenced was naive CD4+ T cells from blood. CDR3 coding DNA: TGTGCCAGCAGTTACGGTAGCGGGGGGACTGCGGTTGAGCAGTTCTTC. It translates to CASSYGSGGTAVEQFF.